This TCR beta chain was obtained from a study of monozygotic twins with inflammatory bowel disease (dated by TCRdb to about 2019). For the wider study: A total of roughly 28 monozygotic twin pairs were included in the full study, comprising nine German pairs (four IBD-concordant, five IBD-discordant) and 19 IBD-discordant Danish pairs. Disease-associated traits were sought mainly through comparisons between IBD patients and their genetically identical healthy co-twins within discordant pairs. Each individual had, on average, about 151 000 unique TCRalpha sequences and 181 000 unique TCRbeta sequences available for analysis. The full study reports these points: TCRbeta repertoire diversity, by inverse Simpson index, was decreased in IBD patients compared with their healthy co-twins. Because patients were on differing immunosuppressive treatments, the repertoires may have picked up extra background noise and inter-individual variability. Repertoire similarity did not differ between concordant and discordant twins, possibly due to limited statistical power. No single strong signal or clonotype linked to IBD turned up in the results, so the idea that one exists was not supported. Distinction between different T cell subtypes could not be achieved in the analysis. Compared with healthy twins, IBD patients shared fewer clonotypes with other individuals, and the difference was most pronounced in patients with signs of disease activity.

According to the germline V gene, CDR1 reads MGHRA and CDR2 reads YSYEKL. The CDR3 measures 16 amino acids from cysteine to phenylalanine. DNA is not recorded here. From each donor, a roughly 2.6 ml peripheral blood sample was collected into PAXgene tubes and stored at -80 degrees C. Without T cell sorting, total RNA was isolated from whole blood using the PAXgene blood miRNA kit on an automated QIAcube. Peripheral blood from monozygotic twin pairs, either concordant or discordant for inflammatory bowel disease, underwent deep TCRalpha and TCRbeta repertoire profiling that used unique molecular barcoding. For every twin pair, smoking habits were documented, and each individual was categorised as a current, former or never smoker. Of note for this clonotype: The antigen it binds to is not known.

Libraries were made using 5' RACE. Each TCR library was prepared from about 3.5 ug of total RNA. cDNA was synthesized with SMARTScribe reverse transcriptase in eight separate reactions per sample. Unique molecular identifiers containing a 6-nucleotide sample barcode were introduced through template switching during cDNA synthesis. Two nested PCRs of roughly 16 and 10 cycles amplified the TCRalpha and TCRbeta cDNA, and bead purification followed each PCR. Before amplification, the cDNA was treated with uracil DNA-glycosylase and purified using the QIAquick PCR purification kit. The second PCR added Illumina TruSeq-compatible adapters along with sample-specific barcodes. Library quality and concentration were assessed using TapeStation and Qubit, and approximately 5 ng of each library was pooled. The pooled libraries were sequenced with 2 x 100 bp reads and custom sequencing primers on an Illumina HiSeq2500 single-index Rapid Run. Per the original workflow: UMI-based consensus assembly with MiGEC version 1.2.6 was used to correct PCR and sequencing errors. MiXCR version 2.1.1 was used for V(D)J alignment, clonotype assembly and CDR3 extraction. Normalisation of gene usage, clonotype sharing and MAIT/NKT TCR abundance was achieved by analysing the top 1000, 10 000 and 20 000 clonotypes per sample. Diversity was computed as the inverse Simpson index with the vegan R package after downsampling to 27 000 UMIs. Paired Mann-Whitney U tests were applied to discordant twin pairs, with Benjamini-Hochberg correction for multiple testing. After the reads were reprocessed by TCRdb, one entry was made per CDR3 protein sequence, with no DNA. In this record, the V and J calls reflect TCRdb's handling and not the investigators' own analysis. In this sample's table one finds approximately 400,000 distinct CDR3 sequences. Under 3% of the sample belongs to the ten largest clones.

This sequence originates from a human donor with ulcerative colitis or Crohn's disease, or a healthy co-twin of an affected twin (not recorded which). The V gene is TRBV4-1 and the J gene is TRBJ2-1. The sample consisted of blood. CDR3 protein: CASSQDPAARHNEQFF.